This TCR beta chain was recovered during a study of T cell responses to AZD1222 COVID-19 vaccine. Study results and limitations: Nearly half of unique spike-specific TCRs reportedly avoided B.1.351 and B.1.1.7 mutated regions. Donors were largely white British and mainly female; clonal diversity was possibly underestimated. Spike-specific TCR depth and breadth grew after two AZD1222 doses.

Profiled with immunoSEQ multiplex PCR; TCRdb holds only in-frame clones, not every one. This repertoire shows some 130,000 clones, about 91% found once; its top ten account for 2.8%. Trimming took 3 bases from V and 4 from J; bases not matched to a gene: 4. Germline V gives CDR1 SSHAT, CDR2 FNYEAQ (reference sequence). CDR3 length: 15 residues. As concerns this clone: As yet, its antigen is unknown.

The chain has TRBV7-7 and TRBJ2-1; 9 bases are a match to TRBD1. The receptor comes from an adult in good health. This specimen consisted of peripheral blood, obtained on day 0 of AZD1222 vaccination. This CDR3 is CASSLGQGDYNEQFF. The CDR3, as DNA: TGTGCCAGCAGCTTGGGACAGGGAGATTACAATGAGCAGTTCTTC.